One TCR beta chain is described in this entry. This entry comes from a study of glioma-infiltrating T cells after dendritic cell vaccination. The assay was immunoSEQ multiplex PCR, and TCRdb's table has in-frame clones only and misses some. This table has around 37,000 clones, approximately 84% appearing once. From germline, CDR1 is LGHNT and CDR2 FRNRAP. The CDR3 has 12 amino acids. V was shortened by 5 bases and J by 4 bases, with 5 bases between the two germline ends. The specimen was blood, collected before dendritic cell vaccination. The sequence derives from a human donor with glioblastoma. This chain connects TRBV12-5 to TRBJ1-4; no clear D gene. The CDR3 loop is CASGPNNEKLFF. CDR3 DNA: TGTGCTAGTGGTCCCAATAATGAAAAACTGTTTTTT.